This entry is about one T cell receptor beta chain. The antigen remains unidentified. The data were taken from a study of identifying expanded T cells in peripheral blood. Regarding the study as a whole: Across healthy donors, higher total template counts meant significantly greater roughly two-week count variance. Differentially abundant clones: 0.95 to 1.5 between replicates, 15 to 17 at around 14 days, 19 to 20 at four.

TCRdb's copy holds only in-frame clones and misses some; the assay was immunoSEQ multiplex PCR. The sample consists of 80,000 to 95,000 clones, about nine tenths of them appearing once. Trimming took 3 bases from V and 3 from J, leaving 12 bases between them. The CDR3 has 15 amino acids. Per germline, CDR1 KGHSH and CDR2 LQKENI. No infections or other immune events were documented during collection. The receptor's source is a person aged 18 to 75 in good health. Sample: blood. V gene TRBV18 combines with J gene TRBJ1-3; tentatively, D is TRBD1 (5 bases). The CDR3 DNA sequence: TGTGCCAGCTCACCCGGCAGGGCGGTTGGAAACACCATATATTTT. Translation gives CASSPGRAVGNTIYF.